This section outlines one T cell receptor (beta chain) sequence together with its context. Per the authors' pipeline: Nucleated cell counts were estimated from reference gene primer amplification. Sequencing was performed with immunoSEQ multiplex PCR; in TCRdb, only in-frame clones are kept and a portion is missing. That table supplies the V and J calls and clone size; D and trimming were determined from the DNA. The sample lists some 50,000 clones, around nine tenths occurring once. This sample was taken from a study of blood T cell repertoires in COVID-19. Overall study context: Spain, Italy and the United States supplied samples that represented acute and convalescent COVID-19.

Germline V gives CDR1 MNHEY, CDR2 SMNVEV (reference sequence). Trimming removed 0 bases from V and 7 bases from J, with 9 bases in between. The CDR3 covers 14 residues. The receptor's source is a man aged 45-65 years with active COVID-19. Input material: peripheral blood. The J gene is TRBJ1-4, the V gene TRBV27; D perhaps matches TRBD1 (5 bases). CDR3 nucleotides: TGTGCCAGCAGTTTATCCCAGGGAACTGAAAAACTGTTTTTT. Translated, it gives CASSLSQGTEKLFF.